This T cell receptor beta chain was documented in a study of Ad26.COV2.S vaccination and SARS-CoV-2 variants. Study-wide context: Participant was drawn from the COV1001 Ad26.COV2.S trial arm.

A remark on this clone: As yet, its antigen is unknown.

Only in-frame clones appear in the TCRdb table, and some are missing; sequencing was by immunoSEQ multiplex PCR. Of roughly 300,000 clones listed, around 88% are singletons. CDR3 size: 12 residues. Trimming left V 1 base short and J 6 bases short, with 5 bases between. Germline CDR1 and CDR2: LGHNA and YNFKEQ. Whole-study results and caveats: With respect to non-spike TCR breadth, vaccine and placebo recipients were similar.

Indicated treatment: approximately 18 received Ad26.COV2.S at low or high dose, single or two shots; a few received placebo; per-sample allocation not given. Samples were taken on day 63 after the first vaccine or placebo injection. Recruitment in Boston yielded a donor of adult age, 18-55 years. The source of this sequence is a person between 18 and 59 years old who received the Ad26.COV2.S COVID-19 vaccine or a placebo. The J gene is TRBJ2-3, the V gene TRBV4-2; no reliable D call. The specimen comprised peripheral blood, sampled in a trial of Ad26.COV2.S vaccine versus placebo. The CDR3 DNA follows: TGTGCCAGCAGCCAAGGTGAGGATACGCAGTATTTT. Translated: CASSQGEDTQYF.